The 7 T cell receptor beta chains in this list originate from one sample, sequenced in a study of OX40 agonist ivuxolimab in advanced cancers. Produced via immunoSEQ multiplex PCR; TCRdb's table is partial and in-frame only. The sample lists tens of thousands of clones; approximately 79% were seen once. Sequencing was performed on CD4+ or CD8+ T cells sorted from blood, taken in a trial of the OX40 agonist ivuxolimab. These receptors were collected from an adult with an advanced solid tumor such as melanoma, head and neck, liver or kidney cancer.

The gene calls are TRBV19 and TRBJ2-7; D may be TRBD1 (6 bases). This CDR3 contains 14 residues. Germline CDR1 and CDR2: LNHDA and SQIVND (reference sequence). Trimming shortened V by 4 bases and J by 1 base, and 11 bases separated the two germline ends. This CDR3 is CASSNVGQSYEQYF. The CDR3 DNA follows: TGTGCCAGTAGTAACGTCGGACAGTCCTACGAGCAGTACTTC.

The V call is TRBV28, the J call TRBJ1-5; 8 nucleotides agree with TRBD1. Losses at the gene ends were 4 bases for V and 3 bases for J; bases not matched to a gene: 5. The CDR3 consists of 15 residues. In germline, CDR1 is MDHEN, CDR2 SYDVKM. The CDR3, as DNA: TGTGCCAGCAGTTGGGACAGGCGCTTCAATCAGCCCCAGCATTTT. As protein: CASSWDRRFNQPQHF.

The chain is built from TRBV2 and TRBJ1-4; D gene unclear. Trimming removed 0 bases from V and 2 bases from J, with 10 bases in between. The CDR3 runs 16 residues. In germline, CDR1 is SNHLY, CDR2 FYNNEI. In DNA form, the CDR3 reads TGTGCCAGCAGTGAAGCGTCTTATGTGACTAATGAAAAACTGTTTTTT. Translated, it gives CASSEASYVTNEKLFF.

The V gene is TRBV6-1, the J gene TRBJ2-1; 11 nucleotides align to TRBD2. V lost 1 base and J lost 7; bases outside the gene matches: 3. Germline V lookup: CDR1 MNHNS, CDR2 SASEGT. The CDR3 consists of 15 residues. The CDR3 protein is CASSEVAGGPNEQFF. CDR3 bases: TGTGCCAGCAGTGAAGTAGCGGGGGGGCCAAATGAGCAGTTCTTC.

This chain joins TRBV9 and TRBJ2-3; the match to TRBD2 covers 10 bases. CDR1 is SGDLS and CDR2 is YYNGEE in the germline V gene. The V and J ends lost 0 bases and 7 bases, in that order; junction bases with no gene match: 5. The CDR3 sequence is 15 residues long. CDR3: CASSVEDSGGHTQYF. The CDR3 bases are TGTGCCAGCAGCGTAGAGGATAGCGGGGGGCATACGCAGTATTTT.

V and J are TRBV28 and TRBJ2-2; D is ambiguous. The germline gives CDR1 MDHEN, CDR2 SYDVKM. This CDR3 comprises 14 residues. Trimming stripped 4 bases from V and 4 bases from J, with 10 bases between. The CDR3 sequence: CASSYLLPTGELFF. CDR3 in DNA: TGTGCCAGCAGTTACCTACTCCCCACCGGGGAGCTGTTTTTT.

The chain combines TRBV5-1 with TRBJ2-3, with D unclear. The CDR3 extends over 17 amino acids. The germline V and J ends were trimmed by 0 bases and 0 bases, with 14 bases remaining between them. The V gene's germline CDR1 is SGHRS and CDR2 YFSETQ. In DNA form, the CDR3 reads TGCGCCAGCAGCTTGGTGACGGTGCTTTCTAGCACAGATACGCAGTATTTT. Amino acid sequence: CASSLVTVLSSTDTQYF.